Included here is one TCR beta chain sequence, with context. What this receptor recognizes is not known. The record has no base qualities; no much larger clone is one base away. Genomic DNA was extracted from sorted cells for sequencing of the TCRbeta CDR3 region. The immunoSEQ Assay was used for sequencing of TCRbeta CDR3 regions. TCRdb mirrors the immuneACCESS table, restricted to in-frame sequences. Some clones are absent from its copies; in checked studies, under half trace to an unresolved V gene, and the reason for the others is unknown. The sample table shows about 82,000 clones, and 75% to 90% are seen once. The top ten clonotypes cover 0.22% of the sample. V loses 6 bases at its end and J loses 6 bases; junction bases beyond the gene matches: 4. CDR1 is given as SNHLY and CDR2 as FYNNEI, both from the germline V gene. Its CDR3 holds 12 amino acids, cysteine through phenylalanine. Just CDR3 DNA is preserved here, 36 bases in frame from base 1.

These data are taken from a study of OX40 agonist ivuxolimab in advanced cancers. About the investigation overall: The costimulatory receptor OX40 (CD134) was targeted by ivuxolimab, a fully human IgG2 agonistic monoclonal antibody. Intravenous ivuxolimab was administered to patients every 2 weeks at six dose levels: 0.01, 0.1, 0.3, 1.5, 3 and 10 mg/kg. Of the approximately 50 dose-escalation patients, hepatocellular carcinoma was present in 19, melanoma in around 15, renal cell carcinoma in 9 and head and neck cancer in 9. In the dose-escalation cohort, 82.7% of patients were male, and the mean age was around 60 years, with a range of about 23 to 90. Prior anti-PD-1, anti-PD-L1 or anti-CTLA-4 therapy was permitted, and 30% to 50% of dose-escalation patients had received checkpoint inhibitors. Partial responses occurred in three dose-escalation patients: two with cutaneous melanoma and one with hepatocellular carcinoma. The purpose of peripheral TCRbeta sequencing was to test whether ivuxolimab changed TCR sequence diversity and led to clonal T-cell expansion. The monotherapy dose-escalation portion (N ≈ 52 patients) of the phase I ivuxolimab trial is reported in the paper. General findings and caveats noted by the study authors: The antigen specificity of the peripheral T cells that underwent clonal expansion was not determined. Low levels of normalized T-cell clonal expansion were also seen in some nonresponding patients. At doses from 0.1 to 3.0 mg/kg, clonal expansion was seen in both CD4+ and CD8+ blood T cells between baseline and week 6. In the 0.1-3.0 mg/kg groups, partial responders were among the patients with the lowest normalized peripheral clonal expansion, particularly in CD8+ T cells. On average, CD8+ T cells showed more expanded clones than CD4+ T cells after ivuxolimab.

The trial excluded patients who had a history of autoimmune disease or who were on systemic immunosuppression. In every dose cohort, peripheral blood was drawn for TCR sequencing at baseline, cycle 4 day 1, and cycle 7 day 1. Samples came from an open-label, multicenter, first-in-human phase I dose-escalation trial of ivuxolimab. Adults with locally advanced or metastatic melanoma, renal cell, hepatocellular, or head and neck squamous cell carcinoma were enrolled in the trial. Before TCR sequencing, CD4+ T cells and CD8+ T cells from peripheral blood were sorted into separate populations. Source: CD4+ or CD8+ T cells sorted from blood, taken in a trial of the OX40 agonist ivuxolimab. This TCR was recovered from an adult with an advanced solid tumor such as melanoma, head and neck, liver or kidney cancer. The V and J genes are TRBV2 and TRBJ2-7; TRBD2 fits 8 bases in the junction. The CDR3 reads CASSRGRSEQYF. The nucleotide sequence is TGTGCCAGCAGCCGCGGGAGGAGCGAGCAGTACTTC.